A selection of T cell receptor beta chains follows, all from one sample in a study of blood T cell repertoires in COVID-19. The table came from immunoSEQ multiplex PCR; TCRdb's copy has only in-frame clones and leaves some out. The table lists more than 55,000 clones, roughly 79% of them singletons. The sample was peripheral blood. These receptors all stem from a man in his 60s with acute or convalescent COVID-19. The CDR3 runs from the conserved cysteine through the conserved F or W. D genes are given only for firm matches. Rows give clone size only sometimes, using once, few, many, or a class for an expanded clone.

>TRBV18|NA|TRBJ1-1|NA
CASSLLGDMNTEAFF
TGTGCCAGCTCCCTCCTGGGAGACATGAACACTGAAGCTTTCTTT
>TRBV19|NA|TRBJ1-2|NA
CASSSQGIGGYTF
TGTGCCAGTAGTAGCCAGGGGATTGGTGGCTACACCTTC
>TRBV5-1|NA|TRBJ1-2|NA
CASSSPDRMHGYTF
TGCGCCAGCAGCTCACCGGACAGAATGCACGGCTACACCTTC
>TRBV10-1|NA|TRBJ2-5|NA
CASSLGQGLSETQYF
TGCGCCAGCAGCCTGGGGCAAGGCCTGTCAGAGACCCAGTACTTC
>TRBV12-5|TRBD1|TRBJ2-1|NA
CASGLVLGTGVSFSSYNEQFF
TGTGCTAGTGGTTTGGTTCTGGGGACAGGGGTATCATTCAGCTCCTACAATGAGCAGTTCTTC
>TRBV25-1|TRBD1|TRBJ2-7|NA
CADRGKNEQYF
TGTGCCGACAGGGGGAAGAACGAGCAGTACTTC
>TRBV7-9|NA|TRBJ2-3|NA
CASSLGGLADTQYF
TGTGCCAGCAGTTTGGGGGGGCTCGCAGATACGCAGTATTTT
>TRBV2|NA|TRBJ1-1|NA
CASSTDRNTEAFF
TGTGCCAGCAGTACGGACAGGAACACTGAAGCTTTCTTT
>TRBV29-1|NA|TRBJ1-1|NA
CSVAIQGGEAFF
TGCAGCGTTGCGATACAGGGTGGTGAAGCTTTCTTT
>TRBV9|NA|TRBJ1-2|NA
CASSPLGDRASRGYTF
TGTGCCAGCAGCCCTCTCGGTGACCGTGCCTCTAGGGGCTACACCTTC
>TRBV7-9|NA|TRBJ2-1|NA
CASSLAAGDSYNEQFF
TGTGCCAGCAGCTTAGCGGCAGGGGACTCCTACAATGAGCAGTTCTTC
>TRBV5-1|TRBD1|TRBJ2-2|NA
CASTGGPELFF
TGCGCCAGTACAGGGGGCCCCGAGCTGTTTTTT
>TRBV7-9|NA|TRBJ2-7|many
CASSPRDFLYEQYF
TGTGCCAGCAGCCCCCGGGACTTTCTCTACGAGCAGTACTTC
>TRBV7-2|NA|TRBJ1-5|NA
CASSQAGSNQPQHF
TGTGCCAGCAGCCAGGCCGGTAGCAATCAGCCCCAGCATTTT
>TRBV2|NA|TRBJ2-3|NA
CASSPGSTQYF
TGTGCCAGCAGCCCAGGGTCTACGCAGTATTTT
>TRBV6-1|TRBD2|TRBJ2-7|few
CASSEDAGGPFEQYF
TGTGCCAGCAGTGAAGATGCGGGGGGGCCCTTCGAGCAGTACTTC
>TRBV5-1|TRBD1|TRBJ2-7|NA
CASSFSGTGDEQYF
TGCGCCAGCAGCTTTTCCGGGACAGGGGACGAGCAGTACTTC
>TRBV19|TRBD1|TRBJ1-2|NA
CASKMNGQGEDGYTF
TGTGCCAGTAAAATGAACGGACAGGGAGAGGATGGCTACACCTTC
>TRBV10-3|TRBD1|TRBJ2-7|NA
CAIRKGTVTTYEQYF
TGTGCCATCAGGAAGGGGACAGTTACCACCTACGAGCAGTACTTC
>TRBV18|TRBD1|TRBJ1-2|NA
CASSPNQGVGYGYTF
TGTGCCAGCTCACCTAACCAGGGGGTTGGGTATGGCTACACCTTC
>TRBV29-1|NA|TRBJ1-2|NA
CSVEDLEVGSLYGYTF
TGCAGCGTTGAAGATTTGGAGGTGGGGAGTCTCTATGGCTACACCTTC
>TRBV5-1|TRBD2|TRBJ2-7|NA
CASSRAGGESYGQYF
TGCGCCAGCAGCCGAGCGGGGGGCGAGTCCTACGGGCAGTACTTC